The 25 T cell receptor beta chains below come from one sample, sequenced in a study of blood T cells in healthy people across ages. It was with a sample-barcoded 5' primer and a J-beta primer mix that a second PCR of about 7 to 12 cycles was run. Using its own MiXCR run on the 5' RACE reads, TCRdb lists one record per CDR3 protein. This table has fewer than 800,000 distinct CDR3 sequences, 20% to 30% appearing once. These data were also reused for a study on T cells of mothers and their children.

The material sequenced was blood. The source is a boy younger than 18 in good health.

The chain recombines TRBV5-6 with TRBJ2-7, with TRBD2 as a possible D gene (6 bases). V was shortened by 4 bases and J by 3 bases, with 11 bases between the two germline ends. CDR3 length equals 13 residues. Germline V gene sequence: CDR1 SGHDT, CDR2 YYEEEE. This chain's CDR3 is CASSDLALYEQYF. CDR3 DNA sequence: TGTGCCAGCAGCGATCTAGCGCTCTACGAGCAGTACTTC.

This clonotype has more than one count but fewer than ten. One end of the junction does not line up with germline, which may come from a read error. The V and J genes are TRBV29-1 and TRBJ2-3; 8 bases match TRBD2. This CDR3 spans 13 amino acids. Germline assignment: CDR1 SQVTM and CDR2 ANQGSEA. CDR3 sequence reads: CSVVKAGADTRYF. The CDR3 nucleotides are TGCAGCGTTGTGAAAGCGGGGGCAGATACGCGGTATTTT.

This clonotype was seen more than once but under ten times. The gene calls are TRBV12-3 or TRBV12-4 and TRBJ2-7, with 9 nucleotides matching TRBD2. The CDR3 runs to 16 residues. V gave up 5 bases and J gave up 3 bases; unmatched junction bases: 11. CDR3 DNA sequence: TGTGCCAGCAGTCCGGGCCTAGCGGGGAAAAACTACGAGCAGTACTTC. This translates into CASSPGLAGKNYEQYF.

This clonotype has more than one count but fewer than ten. V is TRBV6-2 or TRBV6-3 and J is TRBJ2-5, with D tentatively TRBD2 (6 bases). V lost 5 bases, J lost 5 bases, and 15 bases lay in between. Germline V CDR1 and CDR2: MNHEY, SVGEGT. This CDR3 region has 14 residues. The CDR3 loop reads CASSPGTPSETQYF. The CDR3 region has the DNA TGTGCCAGCAGTCCCGGGACTCCTTCGGAGACCCAGTACTTC.

This chain links TRBV3-1 with TRBJ2-4; 8 bases line up with TRBD2. This CDR3 comprises 16 residues. With 0 bases clipped from V and 2 bases from J, the junction kept 3 bases outside the gene matches. Germline V gives CDR1 LGHDT, CDR2 YNNKEL (reference sequence). CDR3 DNA: TGTGCCAGCAGCCAAGAGCTAGCGGGTCCCAAAAACATTCAGTACTTC. Amino acid sequence: CASSQELAGPKNIQYF.

This clonotype appeared a few times. J is TRBJ2-7 and V is TRBV4-1, with 8 bases that match TRBD1. Trimming took 3 bases from V and 0 from J; bases not matched to a gene: 7. The CDR3 consists of 16 residues. Germline CDR1 MGHRA, CDR2 YSYEKL. CDR3 residues: CASSQNTGGSSYEQYF. CDR3 DNA: TGCGCCAGCAGCCAGAATACAGGGGGGAGCTCCTACGAGCAGTACTTC.

The chain uses TRBV3-1 and TRBJ2-1; the match to TRBD2 covers 14 bases. The CDR3 is 22 amino acids. CDR1 LGHDT and CDR2 YNNKEL come from the germline V gene (reference sequence). With 1 base clipped from V and 0 bases from J, the junction kept 14 bases outside the gene matches. Here the CDR3 reads CASSQALGTSGSPYFSYNEQFF. CDR3 sequence (DNA): TGTGCCAGCAGCCAAGCGCTTGGGACTAGCGGGAGTCCATATTTCTCCTACAATGAGCAGTTCTTC.

The V call is TRBV29-1, the J call TRBJ2-1; D possibly corresponds to TRBD2 (7 bases). Germline CDR1 SQVTM, CDR2 ANQGSEA. The V gene lost 4 bases and the J gene lost 0 bases, with 10 bases spanning the gap. CDR3 length: 14 residues. The CDR3 coding sequence is TGCAGCGTTGCGGCGGGGGCCTCCTACAATGAGCAGTTCTTC. It encodes CSVAAGASYNEQFF.

This clonotype was detected a few times. The chain employs TRBV27 and TRBJ2-6; a weak D match, TRBD2 (6 bases). V lost 0 bases to trimming and J lost 4 bases, with 7 bases between them. CDR1 is MNHEY, CDR2 SMNVEV, per germline (reference sequence). CDR3 size: 15 residues. CDR3: CASSLSTSGANVLTF. The CDR3 DNA reads as TGTGCCAGCAGTTTATCCACTAGCGGGGCCAACGTCCTGACTTTC.

In its sample, this clonotype was seen a few times. V and J are TRBV4-2 and TRBJ1-4; D call uncertain. The CDR3 is 13 residues long. Trimming took off 1 base at V and 6 bases at J, with 6 bases between the two ends. Germline CDR1 reads LGHNA; CDR2 reads YNFKEQ. The CDR3 loop is CASSQAHDEKLFF. CDR3 nucleotides: TGTGCCAGCAGCCAAGCTCATGATGAAAAACTGTTTTTT.

CDR3 in amino acids: CASSLVAGTSGSYEQYF. The CDR3 bases are TGTGCCAGCAGCTTAGTGGCCGGGACTAGCGGTTCCTACGAGCAGTACTTC. The chain uses TRBV7-2 and TRBJ2-7; 11 nucleotides agree with TRBD2. Germline trimming cut 1 base from V and 1 base from J; bases unmatched to any gene: 6. Germline V gives CDR1 SGHTA, CDR2 FQGNSA. This CDR3 region has 17 residues. Full variable domain (outside the CDR3, taken from reference TRBV7-2 and TRBJ2-7): GAGVSQSPSNKVTEKGKDVELRCDPISGHTALYWYRQSLGQGLEFLIYFQGNSAPDKSGLPSDRFSAERTGGSVSTLTIQRTQQEDSAVYLCASSLVAGTSGSYEQYFGPGTRLTVT.

V gene TRBV20-1 combines with J gene TRBJ2-7; TRBD1 might be the D (6 bases). V gave up 6 bases and J gave up 1 base, with 19 bases separating them. Germline V gene sequence: CDR1 DFQATT, CDR2 SNEGSKA (reference sequence). The CDR3 covers 15 residues. The CDR3 nucleotides are TGCAGTGCCCTGTTGCCAGGGCAGGGGTCCTACGAGCAGTACTTC. As protein: CSALLPGQGSYEQYF.

The chain combines TRBV7-2 with TRBJ2-1; tentative D call: TRBD2 (5 bases). The CDR3 runs 14 residues. Germline assignment: CDR1 SGHTA and CDR2 FQGNSA. The V end lost 5 bases, the J end lost 2 bases, and 10 bases lay between the germline ends. CDR3 sequence reads: CASSNTEAYNEQFF. Here the CDR3 DNA reads TGTGCCAGCAGCAACACGGAGGCCTACAATGAGCAGTTCTTC. The complete variable domain, with remaining parts taken from reference TRBV7-2 and TRBJ2-1, reads GAGVSQSPSNKVTEKGKDVELRCDPISGHTALYWYRQSLGQGLEFLIYFQGNSAPDKSGLPSDRFSAERTGGSVSTLTIQRTQQEDSAVYLCASSNTEAYNEQFFGPGTRLTVL.

The table lists this clonotype with a few counts. This chain uses TRBV6-6 with TRBJ2-5; 7 positions agree with TRBD2. Trimming cost V 7 bases and J 5 bases; bases outside gene matches: 13. This CDR3 comprises 15 residues. Germline assignment: CDR1 MNHNY and CDR2 SVGAGI (reference sequence). CDR3 loop: CASIKRAGVRETQYF. In nucleotides, the CDR3 is TGTGCCAGCATCAAAAGGGCGGGAGTTCGGGAGACCCAGTACTTC.

The gene calls are TRBV7-9 and TRBJ2-5; D ambiguous. The end of the DNA is better explained by TRBJ2-1, so the J call may be wrong. This CDR3 has 12 amino acids. Germline V gene sequence: CDR1 SEHNR, CDR2 FQNEAQ (reference sequence). The CDR3 is CASSLALVEQFF. CDR3 in DNA: TGTGCCAGCAGCTTAGCTCTTGTGGAGCAGTTCTTC.

The chain combines TRBV4-1 with TRBJ2-5, with 9 bases identical to TRBD1. The CDR3 extends over 17 amino acids. Looked up from germline, CDR1 is MGHRA and CDR2 is YSYEKL. J gave up 4 bases and V 0 bases, and 9 bases lay outside the gene matches. The DNA for the CDR3 is TGCGCCAGCAGCCAAGAACGTGGGACAGGGCGACGAGAGACCCAGTACTTC. The encoded protein is CASSQERGTGRRETQYF.

In this sample, this clonotype turned up a few times. This rearrangement joins TRBV12-3 or TRBV12-4 to TRBJ1-4, with D maybe TRBD1 (5 bases). The CDR3 totals 14 residues. Trimming left V 8 bases short and J 0 bases short, with 10 bases between. CDR3 coding DNA: TGTGCCAGCCGACGGGGCTCAACTAATGAAAAACTGTTTTTT. It specifies CASRRGSTNEKLFF.

There are a few counts of this clonotype. The genes are TRBV14 and TRBJ1-4; TRBD1 is a possible D gene (6 bases). Trimming shortened V by 0 bases and J by 4 bases, and 9 bases separated the two germline ends. The CDR3 runs 15 residues. CDR1 is SGHDN, CDR2 FVKESK, per germline. CDR3 loop: CASSQEGQLNEKLFF. The CDR3 DNA follows: TGTGCCAGCAGCCAAGAAGGACAGCTTAATGAAAAACTGTTTTTT.

This clonotype was seen only a few times. V gene TRBV9 combines with J gene TRBJ1-2; perhaps TRBD1 as D (5 bases). Trimming pared 1 base from V and 0 bases from J, leaving 10 bases between. Germline loops: CDR1 SGDLS, CDR2 YYNGEE. The CDR3 consists of 15 residues. The CDR3 here is CASSVTGTTNYGYTF. The CDR3 DNA reads TGTGCCAGCAGCGTAACAGGCACTACTAACTATGGCTACACCTTC.

This sequence joins TRBV28 and TRBJ2-7, with 7 bases fitting TRBD1. V lost 2 bases, J lost 3 bases, and 7 bases stayed unmatched. Germline-derived CDR1 and CDR2 are MDHEN and SYDVKM. The CDR3 runs to 15 residues. CDR3 residues: CASSLVRGLVYEQYF. CDR3 DNA: TGTGCCAGCAGTTTAGTGAGGGGGCTGGTCTACGAGCAGTACTTC.

There are a few counts of this clonotype. The chain is built from TRBV6-5 and TRBJ1-1, with 8 bases matching TRBD1. CDR3 size: 15 residues. The junction had 4 bases not matched to a gene; V was cut back by 2 bases and J by 2 bases. CDR1 and CDR2 (germline): MNHEY, SVGAGI. The CDR3 region is CASSYNRGTNTEAFF. The CDR3 DNA reads as TGTGCCAGCAGTTACAACAGGGGGACCAACACTGAAGCTTTCTTT.

This clonotype was recorded a few times. V is TRBV21-1 and J is TRBJ1-2. TRBV21-1 is a pseudogene segment. The CDR3 consists of 18 residues. Here the CDR3 reads CASSRLYRFGLPNYGYTF. CDR3 DNA: TGTGCCAGCAGCAGGCTCTATAGGTTCGGGTTGCCGAACTATGGCTACACCTTC.

This chain joins TRBV4-3 and TRBJ1-2; D is undetermined. V shed 0 bases and J shed 6 bases, with 20 bases lying between them. The CDR3 length is 17 residues. Germline V gene sequence: CDR1 LGHNA, CDR2 YSLEER. The CDR3 protein is CASSQDGTSLTGNGYTF. In nucleotides, the CDR3 is TGCGCCAGCAGCCAAGATGGCACGTCTCTAACTGGAAATGGCTACACCTTC.

V usage is TRBV3-1 and J usage is TRBJ2-5; weak D call: TRBD2 (5 bases). The J call is uncertain, as TRBJ2-7 better fits the DNA end. Germline values: CDR1 LGHDT, CDR2 YNNKEL (reference sequence). The CDR3 contains 14 residues. CDR3 nucleotide sequence: TGTGCCAGCAGCTCACGGACTCGTAACTACGAGCAGTACTTC. This translates into CASSSRTRNYEQYF.

CDR3 protein: CSVGGQGARGYTF. The CDR3 DNA reads TGCAGCGTTGGCGGGCAGGGGGCTCGTGGCTACACCTTC. This sequence joins TRBV29-1 and TRBJ1-2; 8 positions match TRBD1. Germline loops: CDR1 SQVTM, CDR2 ANQGSEA. The CDR3 is made up of 13 amino acids. Trimming took 4 bases from V and 7 from J; bases not matched to a gene: 8.